What follows is one T cell receptor (beta chain) and its context. Each donor was healthy, and each was a bone marrow donor. The data originate from a study of cytomegalovirus exposure and HLA in healthy donors. The PCR ran on 60 Vbeta and 13 Jbeta primers. Sequencing was performed with immunoSEQ multiplex PCR; in TCRdb, only in-frame clones are kept and a portion is missing. Among over 80,000 clones listed, roughly 74% were seen once. The CDR3 consists of 13 residues. Germline loops: CDR1 MNHEY, CDR2 SMNVEV (reference sequence). Deletions cut 5 bases from V and 6 bases from J, with 13 bases between. The J gene is TRBJ1-2, the V gene TRBV27, with a possible D match to TRBD1 (5 bases). The TCR originated in a female donor in good health and CMV-seropositive. Sequencing was performed on PBMCs. This chain's CDR3 is CASSGRRRDGYTF. DNA for the CDR3: TGTGCCAGCAGTGGTAGGCGCAGGGATGGCTACACCTTC.